These T cell receptor beta chains were read from a single sample in a study of blood T cell repertoires in COVID-19. This table comes from immunoSEQ multiplex PCR, and its TCRdb copy is limited to in-frame clones, with some not included. The sample carries around 100,000 clones, approximately 80% recorded once. Sequencing was performed on peripheral blood. All receptors derive from a man in his 70s with active or convalescent COVID-19. Each CDR3 is given with its conserved first and last residue. Each record gives: CDR3 DNA, CDR3 protein, D gene, V gene, J gene, clone size. The D gene is left open where the match is weak. Size values are once, few and many counts, or a class for expanded clones, and some rows have none.

TGTGCCAGCAGCCAAGATCGTGACAGGGCGAACACTGAAGCTTTCTTT,CASSQDRDRANTEAFF,TRBD1,TRBV3-1/TRBV3-2,TRBJ1-1,.
TGTGCCAGCAGCCGAGATCTAGGCGCCGGGGAGCTGTTTTTT,CASSRDLGAGELFF,.,TRBV14,TRBJ2-2,.
TGTGCCAGCAGTTACGGTGGCTCCTCATATAATTCACCCCTCCACTTT,CASSYGGSSYNSPLHF,.,TRBV6-6,TRBJ1-6,.
TGTGCCAGCAGTAGCTCCGGACAGGCCCTTACTGAAAAACTGTTTTTT,CASSSSGQALTEKLFF,TRBD1,TRBV28,TRBJ1-4,few
TGCGCCAGCAGCTTGGCAGGGGGTCGGAAATTAACTAATGAAAAACTGTTTTTT,CASSLAGGRKLTNEKLFF,TRBD1,TRBV5-1,TRBJ1-4,.
TGTGCCTGGAGTTATGACGGGAGCTCCTACGAGCAGTACTTC,CAWSYDGSSYEQYF,.,TRBV30,TRBJ2-7,.
TGTGCCAGCAGCGTAGTCTCTCGGCGAGGGGAGACCCAGTACTTC,CASSVVSRRGETQYF,.,TRBV9,TRBJ2-5,.
TGTGCCAGCCTTAATCGGGGACAGGGGATTGAAGCTTTCTTT,CASLNRGQGIEAFF,TRBD1,TRBV6-5,TRBJ1-1,.
TGCGCCAGCAGCCAAGATCCCGGGAAGGGCTCCTACAATGAGCAGTTCTTC,CASSQDPGKGSYNEQFF,.,TRBV4-1,TRBJ2-1,.
TGTGCCACCAGTGACAGACAGGGGGAAAACTATGGCTACACCTTC,CATSDRQGENYGYTF,TRBD1,TRBV24-1,TRBJ1-2,few
TGCGCCAGCAGTGGATGGACAGGGATGAACACTGAAGCTTTCTTT,CASSGWTGMNTEAFF,TRBD1,TRBV10-2,TRBJ1-1,.
TGTGCCAGCAGCTTGACAGGGGTGAACACTGAAGCTTTCTTT,CASSLTGVNTEAFF,TRBD1,TRBV5-5,TRBJ1-1,.
TGCAGCGTCGACTATGGCTACACCTTC,CSVDYGYTF,.,TRBV29-1,TRBJ1-2,.
TGTGCCAGCTCCTCGGTAGAGGGCCGCAATCAGCCCCAGCATTTT,CASSSVEGRNQPQHF,.,TRBV18,TRBJ1-5,.
TGTGCCACCAGTGATTTGATGGCAGTCACAGATACGCAGTATTTT,CATSDLMAVTDTQYF,.,TRBV24-1,TRBJ2-3,few
TGTGCCAGCAGCCGGGACAGGGTCTCTGGCTACACCTTC,CASSRDRVSGYTF,TRBD1,TRBV9,TRBJ1-2,.
TGTGCCTGGGGACAGGGGGCGGTCCAAGAGACCCAGTACTTC,CAWGQGAVQETQYF,TRBD1,TRBV30,TRBJ2-5,.
TGTGCCAGCAGCTCCTGGACAGGAAATCAGCCCCAGCATTTT,CASSSWTGNQPQHF,TRBD1,TRBV5-6,TRBJ1-5,.
TGTGCCAGCAGTTCCCGTCCTGAAAAACTGTTTTTT,CASSSRPEKLFF,.,TRBV28,TRBJ1-4,few
TGTGCCAGCAGAGGGACAGGGGGCAGCACTGAAGCTTTCTTT,CASRGTGGSTEAFF,TRBD1,TRBV2,TRBJ1-1,.
TGTGCCATCCGCGACGAGCGCCAAGAGACCCAGTACTTC,CAIRDERQETQYF,.,TRBV10-3,TRBJ2-5,few
TGCGCCAGCTCCTCCCGTGGGGCTAGCGGGCTTTCCTACAATGAGCAGTTCTTC,CASSSRGASGLSYNEQFF,TRBD2,TRBV5-1,TRBJ2-1,.
TGTGCCAGCAGTACCACCGGGACAGGTTTCACCGGGGAGCTGTTTTTT,CASSTTGTGFTGELFF,TRBD1,TRBV28,TRBJ2-2,.
TGCGCCAGCGCAGATCAAACGCCTTCTCAAGAGACCCAGTACTTC,CASADQTPSQETQYF,.,TRBV5-1,TRBJ2-5,.
TGTGCCAGCAGATCACTAGGGCGGTCCTACTACGACGAGCAGTACTTC,CASRSLGRSYYDEQYF,.,TRBV5-5,TRBJ2-7,.
TGTGCCAGCAGCCAGTTCCAAGAGACCCAGTACTTC,CASSQFQETQYF,.,TRBV2,TRBJ2-5,.
TGTGCCAGCAGTTTATTGTCCTGGACAGGGGATTCACCCCTCCACTTT,CASSLLSWTGDSPLHF,TRBD1,TRBV28,TRBJ1-6,.
TGTGCCAGCACCCGGGACTCCTACGAGCAGTACTTC,CASTRDSYEQYF,.,TRBV6-5,TRBJ2-7,once
TGTGCCAGCAGCTTGGCCGGGACAGAACAGCCCCAGCATTTT,CASSLAGTEQPQHF,TRBD1,TRBV5-5,TRBJ1-5,once
TGTGCCAGCAGCTTGGGCGGGGTGGGAGATACGCAGTATTTT,CASSLGGVGDTQYF,.,TRBV7-8,TRBJ2-3,few
TGTGCCAGCAGTCCTTGGAAGAGGGGGCGGATGAACACTGAAGCTTTCTTT,CASSPWKRGRMNTEAFF,TRBD1,TRBV3-1/TRBV3-2,TRBJ1-1,once
TGCGCCAGCAGCTTTGTCTCCACCGGGAACTATGGCTACACCTTC,CASSFVSTGNYGYTF,.,TRBV5-1,TRBJ1-2,.
TGTGCCAGCAGCCCGGACAGGGTAAGGACAGATACGCAGTATTTT,CASSPDRVRTDTQYF,TRBD1,TRBV5-5,TRBJ2-3,.
TGTGCCAGCAGCCAAGTCAGGAACACCATATATTTT,CASSQVRNTIYF,.,TRBV14,TRBJ1-3,.
TGTGCCACCAGTGAGCCATCAAGTAGAGGGTCGGGCTACACCTTC,CATSEPSSRGSGYTF,.,TRBV24-1,TRBJ1-2,.
TGTGCCAGCTCACCAGTTCTAAATATAAACACCGGGGAGCTGTTTTTT,CASSPVLNINTGELFF,.,TRBV18,TRBJ2-2,.
TGCGCCAGCAGTAGTAGCGGGAGCTCCTACAATGAGCAGTTCTTC,CASSSSGSSYNEQFF,TRBD2,TRBV5-1,TRBJ2-1,.
TGTGCCTGGAGTGTACAAAACCCGTACGAGCAGTACTTC,CAWSVQNPYEQYF,.,TRBV30,TRBJ2-7,.
TGTGCCAGCAGTGATCCCACAGGGGGGGACACCGGGGAGCTGTTTTTT,CASSDPTGGDTGELFF,.,TRBV25-1,TRBJ2-2,.
TGCGCCAGCAGCTTGGGTATTAGGGGGACCCGGGACTATGGCTACACCTTC,CASSLGIRGTRDYGYTF,.,TRBV5-1,TRBJ1-2,.
TGCGCCAGCAGCCTTACTAGCTCCTCCTACAATGAGCAGTTCTTC,CASSLTSSSYNEQFF,.,TRBV5-1,TRBJ2-1,.
TGTGCCAGTAGTATACAGGGTACCTACGAGCAGTACTTC,CASSIQGTYEQYF,.,TRBV19,TRBJ2-7,.
TGTGCCAGCACGCGGGAGGGCTATGGCTACACCTTC,CASTREGYGYTF,.,TRBV2,TRBJ1-2,.
TGTGCCAGCAGTAGCCGGGACAGGGGCGGGAATGAGCAGTTCTTC,CASSSRDRGGNEQFF,TRBD1,TRBV6-5,TRBJ2-1,few